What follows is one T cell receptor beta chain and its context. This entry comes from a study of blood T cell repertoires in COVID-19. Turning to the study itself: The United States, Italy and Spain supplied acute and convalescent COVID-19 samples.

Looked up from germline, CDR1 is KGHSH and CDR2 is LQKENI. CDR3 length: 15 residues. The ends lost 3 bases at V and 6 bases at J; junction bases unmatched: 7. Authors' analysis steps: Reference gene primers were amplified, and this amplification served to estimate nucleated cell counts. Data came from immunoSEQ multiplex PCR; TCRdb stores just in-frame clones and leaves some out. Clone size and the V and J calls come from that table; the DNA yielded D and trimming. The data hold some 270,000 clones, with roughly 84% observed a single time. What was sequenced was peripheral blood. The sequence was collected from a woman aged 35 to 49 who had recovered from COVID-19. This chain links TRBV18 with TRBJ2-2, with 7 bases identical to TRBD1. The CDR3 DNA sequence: TGTGCCAGCTCACCTATGACAGGGCGGGCCGGGGAGCTGTTTTTT. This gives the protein CASSPMTGRAGELFF.